This T cell receptor (beta chain) was recorded in a study of Graves' ophthalmopathy and Graves' hyperthyroidism. Aged 18 to 65, the patients with hyperthyroidism had under 2 months' duration and were newly diagnosed. Germline CDR1 reads MNHNS; CDR2 reads SASEGT. V gave up 1 base and J gave up 3 bases, with 13 bases separating them. The CDR3 covers 15 residues. Beta-chain TCR CDR3 regions were amplified from RNA transcripts. An initial RT-PCR round employing HTBI primers preceded a second-round multiplex PCR. TCRdb itself ran the multiplex PCR reads through MiXCR, one entry per CDR3 protein. The profile shows some 370,000 distinct CDR3 sequences, 15% to 20% of them singletons. This clonotype was recorded many times.

The receptor's source is an adult woman with stable Graves' hyperthyroidism. The chain uses TRBV6-1 and TRBJ2-7; the D gene is possibly TRBD2 (5 bases). Sequenced sample: peripheral blood. DNA for the CDR3: TGTGCCAGCAGTGAAGAGGTGGGAGTTGGCTACGAGCAGTACTTC. It encodes CASSEEVGVGYEQYF.